The rows below give T cell receptor beta chains drawn from one sample of a study of tissue T cells after allogeneic stem cell transplantation. The assay was immunoSEQ multiplex PCR, and TCRdb's table has in-frame clones only and misses some. Here the sample spans some 1,400 clones, 75% being singletons. The source material was stomach tissue, sampled at autopsy. The receptors originated from a male patient between 35 and 75 years old with steroid-refractory graft-versus-host disease after an allogeneic stem cell transplant. Some of these T cells may belong to the graft donor. CDR3s include the opening cysteine and the closing phenylalanine or tryptophan. Fields, in order: CDR3 length, V gene, CDR3 protein.

>13|TRBV12-3/TRBV12-4
CASSLNWGGEQYF
>15|TRBV4-3
CASSQDTAGANVLTF
>13|TRBV12-3/TRBV12-4
CASSDPVLEKLFF
>15|TRBV4-3
CASSPTGAMNTEAFF
>15|TRBV7-2
CASSLMGGGTDTQYF
>15|TRBV7-2
CASSSTSGPYNEQFF
>16|TRBV24-1
CATSDPSGRSTDTQYF
>13|TRBV7-2
CASSFGRSVTQYF
>14|TRBV5-1
CASSLGQNQETQYF
>14|TRBV29-1
CSAKPQVLNTEAFF